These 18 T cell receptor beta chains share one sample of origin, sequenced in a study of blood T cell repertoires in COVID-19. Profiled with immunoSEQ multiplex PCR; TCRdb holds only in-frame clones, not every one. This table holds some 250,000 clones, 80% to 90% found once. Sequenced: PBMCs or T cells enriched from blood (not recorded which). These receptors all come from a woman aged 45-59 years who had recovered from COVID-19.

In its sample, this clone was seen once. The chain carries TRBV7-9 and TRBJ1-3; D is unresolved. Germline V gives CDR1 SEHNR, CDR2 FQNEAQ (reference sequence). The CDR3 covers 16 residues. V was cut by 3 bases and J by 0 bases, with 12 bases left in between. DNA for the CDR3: TGTGCCAGCAGCTTTAGTAGCCCGGGCTCTGGAAACACCATATATTTT. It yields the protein CASSFSSPGSGNTIYF.

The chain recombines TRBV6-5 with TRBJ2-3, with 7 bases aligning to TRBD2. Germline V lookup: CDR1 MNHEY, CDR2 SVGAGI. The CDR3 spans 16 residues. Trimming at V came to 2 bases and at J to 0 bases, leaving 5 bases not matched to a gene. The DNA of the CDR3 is TGTGCCAGCAGTTACCTACTAGCGACTAGCACAGATACGCAGTATTTT. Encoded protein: CASSYLLATSTDTQYF.

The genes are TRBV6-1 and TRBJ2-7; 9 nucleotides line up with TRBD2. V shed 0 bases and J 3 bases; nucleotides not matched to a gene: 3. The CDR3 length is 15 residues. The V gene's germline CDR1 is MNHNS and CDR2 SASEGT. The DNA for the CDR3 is TGTGCCAGCAGTGAAGCGTGGACTAGCGACTACGAGCAGTACTTC. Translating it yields CASSEAWTSDYEQYF.

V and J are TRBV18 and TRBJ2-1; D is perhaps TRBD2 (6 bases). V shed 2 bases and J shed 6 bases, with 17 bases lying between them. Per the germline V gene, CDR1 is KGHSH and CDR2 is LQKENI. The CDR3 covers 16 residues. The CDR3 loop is CASSPSGLLSGNEQFF. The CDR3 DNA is TGTGCCAGCTCACCATCGGGACTCCTATCCGGCAATGAGCAGTTCTTC.

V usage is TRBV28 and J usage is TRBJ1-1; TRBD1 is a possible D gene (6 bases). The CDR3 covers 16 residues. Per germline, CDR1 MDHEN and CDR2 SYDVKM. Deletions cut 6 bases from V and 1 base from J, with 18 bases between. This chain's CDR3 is CASSMGGLRGNTEAFF. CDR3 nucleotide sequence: TGTGCCAGCAGCATGGGGGGGCTGAGGGGGAACACTGAAGCTTTCTTT.

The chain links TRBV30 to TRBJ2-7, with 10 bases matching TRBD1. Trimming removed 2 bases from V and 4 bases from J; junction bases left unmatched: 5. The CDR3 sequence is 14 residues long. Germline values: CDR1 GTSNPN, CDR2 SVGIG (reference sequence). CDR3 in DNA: TGTGCCTGGAGTCCGGGACAGGGGCCTTACGAGCAGTACTTC. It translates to CAWSPGQGPYEQYF.

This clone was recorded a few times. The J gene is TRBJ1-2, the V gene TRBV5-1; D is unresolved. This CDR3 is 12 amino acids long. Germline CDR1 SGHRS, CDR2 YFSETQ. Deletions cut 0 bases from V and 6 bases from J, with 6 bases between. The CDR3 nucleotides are TGCGCCAGCAGCTTGGCGGAGAATGGCTACACCTTC. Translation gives CASSLAENGYTF. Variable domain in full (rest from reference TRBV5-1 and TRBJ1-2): KAGVTQTPRYLIKTRGQQVTLSCSPISGHRSVSWYQQTPGQGLQFLFEYFSETQRNKGNFPGRFSGRQFSNSRSEMNVSTLELGDSALYLCASSLAENGYTFGSGTRLTVV.

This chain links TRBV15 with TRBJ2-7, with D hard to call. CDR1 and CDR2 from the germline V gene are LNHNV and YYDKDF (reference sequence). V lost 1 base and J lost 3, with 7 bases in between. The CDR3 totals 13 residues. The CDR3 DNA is TGTGCCACCAGCAGAGTGTACAGCTACGAGCAGTACTTC. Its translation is CATSRVYSYEQYF.

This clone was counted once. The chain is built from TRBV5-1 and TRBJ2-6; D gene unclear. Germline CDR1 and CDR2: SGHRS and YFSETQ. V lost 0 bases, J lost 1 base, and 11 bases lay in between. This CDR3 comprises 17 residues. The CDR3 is CASSLAIGSSGANVLTF. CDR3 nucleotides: TGCGCCAGCAGCTTGGCCATCGGTTCTTCTGGGGCCAACGTCCTGACTTTC. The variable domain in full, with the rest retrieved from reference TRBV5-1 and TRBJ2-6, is KAGVTQTPRYLIKTRGQQVTLSCSPISGHRSVSWYQQTPGQGLQFLFEYFSETQRNKGNFPGRFSGRQFSNSRSEMNVSTLELGDSALYLCASSLAIGSSGANVLTFGAGSRLTVL.

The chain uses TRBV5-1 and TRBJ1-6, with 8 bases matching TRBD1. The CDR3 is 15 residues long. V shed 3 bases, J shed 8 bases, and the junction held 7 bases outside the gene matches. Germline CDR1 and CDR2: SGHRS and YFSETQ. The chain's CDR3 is CASSSSTGVYSPLHF. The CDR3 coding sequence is TGCGCCAGCAGCTCCTCGACAGGGGTCTATTCACCCCTCCACTTT.

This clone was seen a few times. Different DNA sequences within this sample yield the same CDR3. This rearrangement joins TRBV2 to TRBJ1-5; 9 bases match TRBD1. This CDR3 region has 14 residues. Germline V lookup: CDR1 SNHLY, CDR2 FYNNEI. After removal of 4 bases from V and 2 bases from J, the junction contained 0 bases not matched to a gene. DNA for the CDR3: TGTGCCAGCAGTGGGACAGGGGGCAATCAGCCCCAGCATTTT. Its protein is CASSGTGGNQPQHF.

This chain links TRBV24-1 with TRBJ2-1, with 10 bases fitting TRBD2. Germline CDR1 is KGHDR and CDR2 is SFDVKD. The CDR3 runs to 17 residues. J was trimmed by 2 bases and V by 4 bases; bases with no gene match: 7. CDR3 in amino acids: CATSERLAGGTYNEQFF. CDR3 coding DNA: TGTGCCACCAGTGAGCGATTAGCGGGAGGTACCTACAATGAGCAGTTCTTC.

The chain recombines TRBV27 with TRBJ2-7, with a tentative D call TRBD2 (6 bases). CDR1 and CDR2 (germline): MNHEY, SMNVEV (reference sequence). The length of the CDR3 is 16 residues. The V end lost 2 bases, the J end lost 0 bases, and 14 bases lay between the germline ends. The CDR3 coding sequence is TGTGCCAGCAGTTTAACGGCGGGACTGATCTCCTACGAGCAGTACTTC. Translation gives CASSLTAGLISYEQYF.

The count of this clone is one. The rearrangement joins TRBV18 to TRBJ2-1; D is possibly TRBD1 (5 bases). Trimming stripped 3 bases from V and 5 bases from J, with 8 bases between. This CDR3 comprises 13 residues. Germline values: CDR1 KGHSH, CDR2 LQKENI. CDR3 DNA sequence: TGTGCCAGCTCACCGTCGACAGACAATGAGCAGTTCTTC. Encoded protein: CASSPSTDNEQFF.

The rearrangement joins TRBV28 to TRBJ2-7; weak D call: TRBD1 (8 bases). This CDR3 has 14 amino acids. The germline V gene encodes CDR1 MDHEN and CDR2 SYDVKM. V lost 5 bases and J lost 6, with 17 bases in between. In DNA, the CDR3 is TGTGCCAGCAGTCAAACAGGGGGGGCATTCGAGCAGTACTTC. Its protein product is CASSQTGGAFEQYF.

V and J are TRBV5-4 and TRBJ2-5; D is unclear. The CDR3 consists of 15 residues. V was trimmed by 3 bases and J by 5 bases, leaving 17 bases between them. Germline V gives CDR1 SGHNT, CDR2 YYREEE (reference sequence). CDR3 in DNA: TGTGCCAGCAGCTATCCGGGTAGTCGCGAGGAGACCCAGTACTTC. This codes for CASSYPGSREETQYF.

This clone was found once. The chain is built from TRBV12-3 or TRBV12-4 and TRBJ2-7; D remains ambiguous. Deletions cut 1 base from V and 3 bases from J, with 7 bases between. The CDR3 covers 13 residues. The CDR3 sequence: CASSLVPGYEQYF. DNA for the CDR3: TGTGCCAGCAGTTTAGTCCCGGGCTACGAGCAGTACTTC.

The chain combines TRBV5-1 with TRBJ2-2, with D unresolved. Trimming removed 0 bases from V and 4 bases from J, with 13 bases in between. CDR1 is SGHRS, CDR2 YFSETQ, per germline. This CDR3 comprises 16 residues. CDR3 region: CASSLAVQAFTGELFF. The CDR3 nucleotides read TGCGCCAGCAGCTTGGCCGTGCAGGCATTCACCGGGGAGCTGTTTTTT.